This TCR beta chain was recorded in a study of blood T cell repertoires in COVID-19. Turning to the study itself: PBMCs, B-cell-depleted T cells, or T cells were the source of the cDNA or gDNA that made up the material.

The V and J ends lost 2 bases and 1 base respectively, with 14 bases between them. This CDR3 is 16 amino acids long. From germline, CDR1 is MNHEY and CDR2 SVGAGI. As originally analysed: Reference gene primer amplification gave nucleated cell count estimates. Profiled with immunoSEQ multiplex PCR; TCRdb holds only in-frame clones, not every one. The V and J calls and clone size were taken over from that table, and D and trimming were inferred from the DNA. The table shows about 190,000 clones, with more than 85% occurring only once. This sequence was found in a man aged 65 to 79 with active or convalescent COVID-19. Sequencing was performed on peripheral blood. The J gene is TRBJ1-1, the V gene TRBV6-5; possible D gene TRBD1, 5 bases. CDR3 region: CASSYPGGGGNTEAFF. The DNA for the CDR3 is TGTGCCAGCAGTTACCCCGGGGGGGGAGGGAACACTGAAGCTTTCTTT.